This TCR beta chain is from a study of cytomegalovirus exposure and HLA in healthy donors (dated by TCRdb to the late 2010s). For the wider study: An earlier analysis of several hundred of the donors reported about 300 Gb of sequence data and about 120 million unique TCR beta sequences obtained from about 180 million T cells. About 300 gigabases of sequencing data and tens of millions of unique TCR sequences were included in an early release covering roughly 700 HLA-typed donors. Of the approximately 400 genotyped donors, approximately 80% were placed in the genetic ancestry cluster associated with self-reported Caucasian donors. The study aimed to test whether cataloging public T cell receptors could reveal signatures of past pathogen exposure. The study used immunosequencing to profile the T cell repertoires of several hundred subjects and linked those repertoires to cytomegalovirus serostatus. In addition to the first cohort of 500 to 850 subjects, a separate validation cohort of around 110 different subjects was used. The study combined high-throughput TCR immunosequencing, statistical association of individual TCRs with disease status, and machine learning to predict cytomegalovirus infection status. A later analysis re-analyzed previously published TCR beta repertoires from 550 to 700 donors and added high-resolution HLA genotyping to study TCR occurrence patterns. Rather than using new phenotypic data, the later analysis identified candidate immune exposures from TCR beta sequences and from how often those sequences occurred across donors. To decide whether each TCR beta V gene segment behaved as functional or pseudogenic, an earlier analysis of some 570 of the donors relied on high-throughput TCR beta sequencing. Donor age, sex, ethnicity and CMV serostatus were collected together with the repertoire data. A later genetic analysis used genome-wide SNP genotypes for about three fifths of the 666 donors, treating that subset as a discovery cohort. All discovery cohort repertoires had been generated using a single sequencing platform. HLA typing covered class I and class II loci at four-digit resolution. Typing coverage varied by locus: about 629-630 donors for A, B, C, DRB1 and DQB1; some 520 for DQA1; over 600 for DPA1; approximately 470 for DPB1. Roughly five DR-DQ haplotypes were treated as single units for association and clustering because of strong linkage in the cohort. Among some 410 genotyped donors of the cohort, an average of around 250,000 unique TCR beta nucleotide sequences was sequenced per donor, of which approximately 18% were non-productive. Study-level results and caveats: HLA typing was unavailable for some donors at each locus, so association tests used only the typed subset. Because counts were too low, roughly 17 rarely observed V segments, including chromosome 9 orphons, were left out of the earlier analysis of 587 of the donors. In vitro tests confirmed that a few of the cytomegalovirus-associated TCR beta chains recognize cytomegalovirus antigens. For the cohort, immune exposure information was limited to CMV serostatus. According to a later genetic analysis, donors in an Asian-associated ancestry cluster had fewer N-insertions in productive TCRs than the roughly 700-donor mean. A later analysis found that HLA-associated TCR beta chains were more clonally expanded and had lower generation probabilities than equally common non-associated chains. In a later analysis, the rate of TCR association differed among HLA loci, with DRB1 alleles having the most associated TCRs and HLA-C alleles having the fewest. The classifier was reported to diagnose cytomegalovirus status with high specificity and sensitivity in both the original and validation cohorts. Assigning TCR associations to individual alleles was difficult when HLA alleles, especially DR and DQ, strongly co-occurred. An earlier analysis of approximately 540 of the donors showed that most TCR beta V segments appeared in productive rearrangements either about 87% or about 30% of the time, which broadly matched IMGT annotations. Correlated functional status among segregating V segments might reflect linkage disequilibrium, but an unknown experimental factor could not be ruled out. In a later analysis, 16,951 TCR beta sequences were associated with specific HLA alleles at a false discovery rate of 0.05. Across donors, most TCR sequences were observed very rarely, whereas some public TCRs were present in many individuals. A group of highly shared sequence variants was considered likely to be a technical artifact of the sequencing pipeline. V-gene and J-gene trimming of TCR beta chains was associated with a missense DCLRE1C variant in a later genetic analysis, and the association was replicated in an independent cohort. The study gave a list of 150 to 200 TCR beta chains associated with cytomegalovirus. Several of the top co-occurrence clusters appeared to be linked to parvovirus B19, influenza, CMV and Epstein-Barr virus, according to a later analysis. According to a later analysis, most CMV-associated TCR beta chains appeared to be HLA-restricted, and the HLA associations seemed to be driven largely by CMV exposure. The cohort was sequenced for TCR beta chains only, and without alpha or paired-chain data the features that could be detected were limited. The 87-base-pair reads could not distinguish some IMGT-functional V segments, including TRBV6-2 and TRBV6-3, so those segments were excluded. Sequencing depth was assumed to be roughly uniform across donors in the presence/absence analyses, though that assumption may not hold. A further reported finding was that TCR beta sequences accurately predicted the HLA-A and HLA-B alleles for most subjects in the first cohort. The authors suggested that the approach could potentially be extended to other disease states and immunological phenotypes.

CDR1 and CDR2 are drawn from the germline V gene: SGHDT, YYEEEE. The CDR3 holds 13 amino acids from the cysteine to the phenylalanine. Only CDR3 DNA remains: 39 bases, in frame from the first base. V lost 4 bases and J lost 4 bases; the stretch between them is 11 bases long. About this clone: The antigen it binds to is not known. Qualities for individual bases were not recorded, and no much larger clone is one base off.

Libraries were constructed by the immunoSEQ multiplex PCR assay. For the multiplex PCR, a mixture combining 60 forward primers for TCR Vbeta segments and 13 reverse primers for TCR Jbeta segments was used. Amplification of the CDR3 region of rearranged TCR beta genes was performed with a multiplex PCR assay on genomic DNA. Amplified TCR beta libraries were sequenced as 87-base-pair reads on the Illumina HiSeq System. The published analysis was carried out like this. In a later analysis, about 80 million unique TCR beta chains were counted across the 666 repertoires, and around 10 million of these chains were shared by at least two donors. Raw reads were error-corrected and collapsed into unique sequences by a nearest-neighbor algorithm in which closely related sequences were merged to remove PCR and sequencing errors. Alignment of CDR3 sequences to IMGT reference sequences was used to assign V, D and J gene segments. For a sequence to be retained, a match of at least six nucleotides to both a V gene segment and a J gene segment was required. A rearrangement counted as productive if the CDR3 had no stop codons and remained in frame with V and J, and every other rearrangement counted as non-productive. Following IMGT convention, CDR3 was defined as the stretch from the second conserved V-encoded cysteine up to the conserved J-encoded phenylalanine. The earlier analysis of 500 to 750 of the donors excluded any sequence lacking an unambiguous match to a single V gene segment. In an earlier analysis of several hundred of the donors, V segments were called functional above 56.7% productive rearrangements and were called segregating when the between-donor standard deviation exceeded 5%. To diagnose cytomegalovirus status from the catalog of TCR beta chain sequences, a statistical classification framework was built. In a later analysis, V and J genes were assigned by comparing TCR nucleotide sequences against IMGT/GENE-DB human TR gene sequences. In a later analysis, CDR3 sequences and most-parsimonious VDJ recombination scenarios were assigned using the TCRdist pipeline. In a later analysis, each TCR beta chain was defined by its CDR3 amino acid sequence together with its V-gene family, and reads without a unique V-gene family were excluded. A later analysis removed roughly 590 highly shared, low-generation-probability nucleotide sequences to deal with suspected cross-contamination and a sequencing artifact. In a later analysis, a clonal expansion index was calculated for each public chain from normalized within-repertoire ranks of inferred template counts. Generation probabilities in a later analysis came from a VDJ recombination model fitted to out-of-frame rearrangements, and those results were checked against IGoR. In a later analysis, TCR-TCR, TCR-HLA and TCR-CMV co-occurrence was scored with hypergeometric tests, and a repertoire-size bias correction was applied to TCR pairs. False discovery rates were estimated in a later analysis by permuting HLA or CMV assignments 20 times. In a later analysis, co-occurring TCRs were grouped with DBSCAN, and TCRdist sequence similarity was added when clustering was performed within HLA-allele-positive subsets. Co-occurrence clustering excluded repertoires with fewer than 30,000 or more than 120,000 public chains, plus five with anomalous nucleotide sharing. The source is immuneACCESS, and TCRdb retained only in-frame sequences with V and J called. Part of the clones is not carried over; for the studies checked, unresolved V genes explain less than half of this, and the remainder is unexplained. That table furnishes V, J and clone size, whereas the DNA furnished D and trimming. The sample records about 130,000 clones, approximately 80% of which are singletons. Together, the top ten hold 3% to 4% of the sample.

The cohort consisted of hundreds of healthy bone marrow donors. Cohort members were all nominally healthy when sampled, although unrecorded immune exposures were likely present. The donor tested CMV seronegative and was one of the 352 seronegative cohort members. Every donor gave a peripheral blood sample, and the peripheral blood mononuclear cells from that sample were used for TCR beta sequencing. Genomic DNA extraction from the blood cell samples was performed with the Qiagen DNeasy Blood Extraction Kit. The sample comprised PBMCs. The TCR originated in a woman in her thirties or forties in good health and CMV-seronegative. The V gene is TRBV5-6 and the J gene is TRBJ2-5, with the D gene too uncertain to name. The CDR3 protein: CASSPLRLETQYF. The base sequence is TGTGCCAGCAGCCCTCTCCGACTAGAGACCCAGTACTTC.